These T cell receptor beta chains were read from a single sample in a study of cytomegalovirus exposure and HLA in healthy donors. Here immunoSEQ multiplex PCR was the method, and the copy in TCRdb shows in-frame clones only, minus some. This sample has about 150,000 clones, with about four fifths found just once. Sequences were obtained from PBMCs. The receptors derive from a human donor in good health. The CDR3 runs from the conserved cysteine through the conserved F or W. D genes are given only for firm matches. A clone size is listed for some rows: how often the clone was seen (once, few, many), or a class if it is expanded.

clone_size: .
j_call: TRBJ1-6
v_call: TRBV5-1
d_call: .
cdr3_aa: CASSLGTENYSPLHF
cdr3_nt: TGCGCCAGCAGCTTGGGGACAGAAAACTATTCACCCCTCCACTTT

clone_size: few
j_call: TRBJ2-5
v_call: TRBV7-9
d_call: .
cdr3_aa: CASSLAEYQETQYF
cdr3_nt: TGTGCCAGCAGCTTAGCGGAGTACCAAGAGACCCAGTACTTC

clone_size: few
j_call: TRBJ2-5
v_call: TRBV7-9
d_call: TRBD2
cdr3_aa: CASSLYSGGVETQYF
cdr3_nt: TGTGCCAGCAGCTTATATAGCGGGGGGGTAGAGACCCAGTACTTC

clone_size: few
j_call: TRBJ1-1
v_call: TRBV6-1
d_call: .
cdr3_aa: CASSPRTGVTEAFF
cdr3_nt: TGTGCCAGCAGTCCTCGGACGGGGGTCACTGAAGCTTTCTTT

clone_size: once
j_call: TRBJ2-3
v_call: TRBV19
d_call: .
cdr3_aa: CASSIDPRGQNTQYF
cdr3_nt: TGTGCCAGTAGTATAGATCCCAGGGGCCAAAATACGCAGTATTTT

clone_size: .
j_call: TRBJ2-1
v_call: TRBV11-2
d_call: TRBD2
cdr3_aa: CASSPRLAGEYEQFF
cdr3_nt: TGTGCCAGCAGCCCCCGACTGGCGGGGGAGTATGAGCAGTTCTTC

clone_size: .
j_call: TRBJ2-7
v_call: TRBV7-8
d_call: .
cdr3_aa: CASSFGGVGYEQYF
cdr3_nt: TGTGCCAGCTCCTTCGGAGGGGTTGGCTACGAGCAGTACTTC

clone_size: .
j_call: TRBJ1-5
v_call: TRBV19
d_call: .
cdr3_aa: CASSIVGPGGVNQPQHF
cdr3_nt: TGTGCCAGTAGTATCGTGGGGCCAGGAGGGGTTAATCAGCCCCAGCATTTT

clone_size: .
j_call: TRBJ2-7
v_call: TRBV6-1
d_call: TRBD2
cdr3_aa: CASKQGLAEAYEQYF
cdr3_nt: TGTGCCAGCAAACAGGGACTAGCGGAAGCCTACGAGCAGTACTTC

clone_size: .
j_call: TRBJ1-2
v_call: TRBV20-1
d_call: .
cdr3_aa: CSARSRGYTF
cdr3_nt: TGCAGTGCTAGATCTCGGGGCTACACCTTC

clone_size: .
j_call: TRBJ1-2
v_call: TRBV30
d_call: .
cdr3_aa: CAWSGGVPHGYPF
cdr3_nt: TGTGCCTGGAGTGGGGGGGTTCCTCATGGCTACCCCTTC

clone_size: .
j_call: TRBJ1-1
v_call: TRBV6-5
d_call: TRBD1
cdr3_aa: CASSSTGARAEAFF
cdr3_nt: TGTGCCAGCAGTTCAACAGGGGCGCGGGCTGAAGCTTTCTTT

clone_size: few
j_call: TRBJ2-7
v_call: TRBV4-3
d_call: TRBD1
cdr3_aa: CASSQDIDRAYEQYF
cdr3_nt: TGCGCCAGCAGCCAAGATATAGACAGGGCCTACGAGCAGTACTTC

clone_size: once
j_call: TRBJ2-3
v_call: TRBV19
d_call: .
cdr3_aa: CASSMSDTQYF
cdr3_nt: TGTGCCAGTAGTATGAGCGATACGCAGTATTTT

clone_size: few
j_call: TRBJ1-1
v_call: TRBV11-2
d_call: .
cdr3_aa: CASSLEGWAGEAFF
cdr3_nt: TGTGCCAGCAGCTTAGAGGGTTGGGCGGGGGAAGCTTTCTTT

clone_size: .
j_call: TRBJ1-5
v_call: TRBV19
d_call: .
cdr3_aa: CASRVEGPYNQPQHF
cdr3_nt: TGTGCCAGTAGGGTCGAGGGTCCTTACAATCAGCCCCAGCATTTT

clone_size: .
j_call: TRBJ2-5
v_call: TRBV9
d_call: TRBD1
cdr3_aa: CASSVRTGGGGETQYF
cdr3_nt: TGTGCCAGCAGCGTACGGACAGGGGGCGGCGGGGAGACCCAGTACTTC

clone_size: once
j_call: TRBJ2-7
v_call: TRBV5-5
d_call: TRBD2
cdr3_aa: CASTSGTIFGNEQYF
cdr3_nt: TGTGCCAGCACCTCAGGGACTATCTTTGGGAACGAGCAGTACTTC

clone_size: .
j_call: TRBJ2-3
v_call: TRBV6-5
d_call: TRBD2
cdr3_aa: CASKRGVSTDTQYF
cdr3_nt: TGTGCCAGTAAGCGGGGGGTCAGCACAGATACGCAGTATTTT

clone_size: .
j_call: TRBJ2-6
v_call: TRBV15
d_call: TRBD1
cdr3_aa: CATSRTGQGIAGANVLTF
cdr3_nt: TGTGCCACCAGCAGAACGGGACAGGGTATAGCTGGGGCCAACGTCCTGACTTTC

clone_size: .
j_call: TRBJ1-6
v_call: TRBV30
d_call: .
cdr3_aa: CAWGRDTENNSPLHF
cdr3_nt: TGTGCCTGGGGCCGGGACACGGAAAATAATTCACCCCTCCACTTT

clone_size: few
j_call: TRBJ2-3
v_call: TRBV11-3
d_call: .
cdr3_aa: CASSPNRGVAGSQYF
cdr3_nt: TGTGCCAGCAGCCCTAATAGGGGAGTCGCGGGGTCCCAGTATTTT

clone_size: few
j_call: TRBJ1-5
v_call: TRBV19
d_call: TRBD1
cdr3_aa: CASTGTGVSNQPQHF
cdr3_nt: TGTGCCAGTACTGGGACAGGGGTTAGCAATCAGCCCCAGCATTTT

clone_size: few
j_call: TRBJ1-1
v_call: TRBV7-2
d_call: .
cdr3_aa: CASSSHGTEAFF
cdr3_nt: TGTGCCAGCAGCTCCCACGGCACTGAAGCTTTCTTT

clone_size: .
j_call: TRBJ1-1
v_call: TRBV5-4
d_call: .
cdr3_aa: CASSLVAFF
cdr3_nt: TGTGCCAGCAGCCTAGTAGCTTTCTTT

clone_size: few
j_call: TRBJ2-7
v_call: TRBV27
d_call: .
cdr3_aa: CASSLGGPTEQYF
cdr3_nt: TGTGCCAGCAGTTTAGGTGGGCCTACCGAGCAGTACTTC

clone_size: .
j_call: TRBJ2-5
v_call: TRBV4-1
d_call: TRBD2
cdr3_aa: CASSQLAGQETQYF
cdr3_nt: TGCGCCAGCAGCCAGCTAGCGGGCCAAGAGACCCAGTACTTC

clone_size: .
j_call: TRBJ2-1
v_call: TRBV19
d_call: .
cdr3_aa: CASSMGQTTNEQFF
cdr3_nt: TGTGCCAGTAGTATGGGCCAAACCACCAATGAGCAGTTCTTC

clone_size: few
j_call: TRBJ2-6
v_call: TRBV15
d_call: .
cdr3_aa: CATSRDRDWGEAGANVLTF
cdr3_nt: TGTGCCACCAGCAGAGATAGGGATTGGGGGGAAGCTGGGGCCAACGTCCTGACTTTC

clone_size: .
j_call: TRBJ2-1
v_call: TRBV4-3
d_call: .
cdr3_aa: CASSQDFFLEIPYNEQFF
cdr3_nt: TGCGCCAGCAGCCAAGATTTTTTTCTAGAGATCCCCTACAATGAGCAGTTCTTC

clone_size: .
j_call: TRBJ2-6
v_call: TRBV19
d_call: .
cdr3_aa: CASSLAAGANVLTF
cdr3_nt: TGTGCCAGTAGTCTGGCTGCTGGGGCCAACGTCCTGACTTTC

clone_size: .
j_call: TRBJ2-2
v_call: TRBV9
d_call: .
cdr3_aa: CASSVMSTGITGELFF
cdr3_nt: TGTGCCAGCAGCGTTATGAGCACAGGGATCACCGGGGAGCTGTTTTTT

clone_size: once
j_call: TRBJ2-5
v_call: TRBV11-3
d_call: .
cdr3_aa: CASSLRGRETQYF
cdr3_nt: TGTGCCAGCAGCTTACGTGGGAGAGAGACCCAGTACTTC

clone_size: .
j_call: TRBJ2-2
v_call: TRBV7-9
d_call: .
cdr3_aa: CATTGLEGELFF
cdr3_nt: TGTGCCACTACAGGGTTAGAGGGGGAGCTGTTTTTT

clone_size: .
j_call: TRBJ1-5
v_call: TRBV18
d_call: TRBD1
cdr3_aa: CASSSQGGGNQPQHF
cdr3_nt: TGTGCCAGCTCGTCTCAGGGGGGAGGCAATCAGCCCCAGCATTTT

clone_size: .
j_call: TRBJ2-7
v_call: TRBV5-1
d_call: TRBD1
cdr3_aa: CASSLVGTGTYEQYF
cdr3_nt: TGCGCCAGCAGCTTGGTCGGGACAGGGACCTACGAGCAGTACTTC

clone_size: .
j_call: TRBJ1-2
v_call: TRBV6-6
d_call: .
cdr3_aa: CASSSRDYGYTF
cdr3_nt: TGTGCCAGCAGTTCTCGGGATTATGGCTACACCTTC

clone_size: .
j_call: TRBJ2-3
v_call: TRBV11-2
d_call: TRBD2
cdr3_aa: CASSSSQREGRDTQYF
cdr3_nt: TGTGCCAGCAGCTCATCCCAGCGGGAGGGGAGGGATACGCAGTATTTT

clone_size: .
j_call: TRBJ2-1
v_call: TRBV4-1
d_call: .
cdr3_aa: CASSQVGVRSSYNEQFF
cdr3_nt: TGCGCCAGCAGCCAAGTAGGGGTCAGGAGCTCCTACAATGAGCAGTTCTTC

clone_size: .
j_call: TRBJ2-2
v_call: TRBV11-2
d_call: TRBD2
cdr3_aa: CASRDLTSGRPGELFF
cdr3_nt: TGTGCCAGCAGGGACCTGACTAGCGGGAGACCCGGGGAGCTGTTTTTT

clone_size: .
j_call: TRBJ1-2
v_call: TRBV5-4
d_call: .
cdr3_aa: CASSKDRLNVRGYTF
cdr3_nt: TGTGCCAGCAGCAAGGACAGATTGAACGTGAGGGGCTACACCTTC